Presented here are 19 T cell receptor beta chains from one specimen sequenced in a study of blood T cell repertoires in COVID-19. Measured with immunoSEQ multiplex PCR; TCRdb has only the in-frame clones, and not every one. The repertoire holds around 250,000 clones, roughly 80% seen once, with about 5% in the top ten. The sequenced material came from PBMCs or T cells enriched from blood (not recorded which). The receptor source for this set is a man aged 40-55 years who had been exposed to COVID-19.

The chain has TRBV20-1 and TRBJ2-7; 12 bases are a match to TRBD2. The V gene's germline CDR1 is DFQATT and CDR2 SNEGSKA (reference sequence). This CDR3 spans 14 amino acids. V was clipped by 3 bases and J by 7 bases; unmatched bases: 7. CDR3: CSASQTSGRIEQYF. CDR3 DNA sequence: TGCAGTGCTAGTCAGACTAGCGGGAGAATAGAGCAGTACTTC.

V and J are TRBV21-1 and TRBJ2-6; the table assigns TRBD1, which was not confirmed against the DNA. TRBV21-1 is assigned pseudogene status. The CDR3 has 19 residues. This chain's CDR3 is CASTDQGRECLPGANVLTF. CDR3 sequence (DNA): TGTGCCAGCACCGACCAAGGCAGGGAATGTCTCCCTGGGGCCAACGTCCTGACTTTC.

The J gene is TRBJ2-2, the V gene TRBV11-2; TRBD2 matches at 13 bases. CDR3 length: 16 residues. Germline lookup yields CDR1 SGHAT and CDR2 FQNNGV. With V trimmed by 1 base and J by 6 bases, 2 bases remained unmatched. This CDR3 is CASSLGLAGGPGELFF. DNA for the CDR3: TGTGCCAGCAGCTTAGGACTAGCGGGAGGCCCCGGGGAGCTGTTTTTT.

The CDR3 region has the DNA TGTGCCAGTACCGTGGGGGCGAGCCTTTTCCACACTGAAGCTTTCTTT. The encoded protein is CASTVGASLFHTEAFF. The chain carries TRBV19 and TRBJ1-1; perhaps TRBD1 as D (6 bases). The CDR3 totals 16 residues. From germline, CDR1 is LNHDA and CDR2 SQIVND (reference sequence). Trimming pared 7 bases from V and 3 bases from J, leaving 21 bases between.

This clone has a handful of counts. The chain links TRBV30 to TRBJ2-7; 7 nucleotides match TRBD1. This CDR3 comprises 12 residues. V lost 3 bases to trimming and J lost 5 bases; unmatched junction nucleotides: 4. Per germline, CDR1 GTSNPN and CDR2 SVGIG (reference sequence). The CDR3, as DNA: TGTGCCTGGAGCCTGACAGGGAACGAGCAGTACTTC. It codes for CAWSLTGNEQYF.

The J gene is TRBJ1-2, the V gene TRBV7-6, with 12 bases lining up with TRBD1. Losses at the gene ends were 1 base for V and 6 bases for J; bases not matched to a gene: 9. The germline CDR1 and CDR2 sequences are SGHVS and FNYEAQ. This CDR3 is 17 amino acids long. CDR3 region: CASSLVPPGQGADGYTF. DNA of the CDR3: TGTGCCAGCAGCTTAGTGCCACCGGGACAGGGGGCGGATGGCTACACCTTC.

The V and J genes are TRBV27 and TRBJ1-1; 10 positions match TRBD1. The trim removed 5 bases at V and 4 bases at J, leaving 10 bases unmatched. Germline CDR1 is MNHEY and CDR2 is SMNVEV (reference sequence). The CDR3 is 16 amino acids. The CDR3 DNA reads TGTGCCAGCAGTCCGGACAGGGGGAGTTCAGGCACTGAAGCTTTCTTT. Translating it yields CASSPDRGSSGTEAFF.

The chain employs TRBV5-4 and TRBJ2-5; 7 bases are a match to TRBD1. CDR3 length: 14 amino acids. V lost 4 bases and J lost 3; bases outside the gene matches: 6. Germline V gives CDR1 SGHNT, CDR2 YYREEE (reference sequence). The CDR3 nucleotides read TGTGCCAGCAGCCCCCGCGGACAGGAAGAGACCCAGTACTTC. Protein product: CASSPRGQEETQYF.

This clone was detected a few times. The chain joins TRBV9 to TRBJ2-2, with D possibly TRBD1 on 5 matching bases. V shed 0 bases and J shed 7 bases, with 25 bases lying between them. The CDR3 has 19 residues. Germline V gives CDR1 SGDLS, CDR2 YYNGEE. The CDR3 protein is CASSVEEKLRVGSGGELFF. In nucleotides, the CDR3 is TGTGCCAGCAGCGTAGAAGAAAAACTCAGGGTGGGGTCAGGCGGGGAGCTGTTTTTT.

DNA for the CDR3: TGTGCCAGCAGTCCCCGAGGTCCCTCGCTCGGGAACACCATATATTTT. It is translated as CASSPRGPSLGNTIYF. The V and J genes are TRBV25-1 and TRBJ1-3; no clear D gene. The CDR3 is made up of 16 amino acids. Germline lookup yields CDR1 MGHDK and CDR2 SYGVNS. The V end was cut by 5 bases, the J end by 7 bases, with 21 bases between.

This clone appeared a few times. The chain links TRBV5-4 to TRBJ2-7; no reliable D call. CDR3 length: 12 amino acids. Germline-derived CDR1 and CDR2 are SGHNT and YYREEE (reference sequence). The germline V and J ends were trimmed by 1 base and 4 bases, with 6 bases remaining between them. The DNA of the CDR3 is TGTGCCAGCAGCTTGAGTCAGTACGAGCAGTACTTC. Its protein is CASSLSQYEQYF.

The CDR3 sequence is CASSTYRGLGAEAFF. The DNA for the CDR3 is TGTGCCAGTAGTACATACAGGGGCCTGGGGGCTGAAGCTTTCTTT. The genes are TRBV19 and TRBJ1-1, with TRBD1 matching over 7 bases. CDR1 is LNHDA, CDR2 SQIVND, per germline (reference sequence). The CDR3 has 15 amino acids. V was clipped by 4 bases and J by 6 bases; unmatched bases: 11.

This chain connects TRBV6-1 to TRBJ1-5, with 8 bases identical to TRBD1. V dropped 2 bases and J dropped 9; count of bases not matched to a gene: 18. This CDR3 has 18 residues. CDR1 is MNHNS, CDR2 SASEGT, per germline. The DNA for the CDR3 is TGTGCCAGCAGTGAACCCTTTTCAGGGGGCCCCACAGTACCGCCCCAGCATTTT. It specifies CASSEPFSGGPTVPPQHF.

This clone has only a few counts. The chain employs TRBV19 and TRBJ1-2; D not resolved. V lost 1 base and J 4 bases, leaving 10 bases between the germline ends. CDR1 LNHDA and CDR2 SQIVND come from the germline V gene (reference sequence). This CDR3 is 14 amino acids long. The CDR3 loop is CASSIVQSSYGYTF. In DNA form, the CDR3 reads TGTGCCAGTAGTATAGTTCAGTCGTCCTATGGCTACACCTTC.

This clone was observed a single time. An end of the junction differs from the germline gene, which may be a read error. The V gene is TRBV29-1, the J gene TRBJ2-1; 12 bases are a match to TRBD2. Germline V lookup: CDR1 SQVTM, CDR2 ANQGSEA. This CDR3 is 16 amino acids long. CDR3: CSVEGLAGRMANEQFF. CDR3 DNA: TGCAGCGTGGAAGGACTAGCGGGAAGAATGGCCAATGAGCAGTTCTTC.

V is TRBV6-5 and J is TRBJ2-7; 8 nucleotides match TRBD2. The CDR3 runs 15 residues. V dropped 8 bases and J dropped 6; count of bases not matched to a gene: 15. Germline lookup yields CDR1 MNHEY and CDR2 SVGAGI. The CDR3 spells CASRPRAGLGGEQYF. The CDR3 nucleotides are TGTGCCAGCCGACCCCGAGCGGGACTAGGGGGCGAGCAGTACTTC.

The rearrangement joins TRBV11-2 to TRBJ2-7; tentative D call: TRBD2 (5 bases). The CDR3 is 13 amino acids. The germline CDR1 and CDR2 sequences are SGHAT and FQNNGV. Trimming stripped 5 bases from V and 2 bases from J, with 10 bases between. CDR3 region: CASSLTEAYEQYF. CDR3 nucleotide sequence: TGTGCCAGCAGCCTAACGGAGGCCTACGAGCAGTACTTC. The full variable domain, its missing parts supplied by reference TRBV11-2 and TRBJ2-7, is EAGVAQSPRYKIIEKRQSVAFWCNPISGHATLYWYQQILGQGPKLLIQFQNNGVVDDSQLPKDRFSAERLKGVDSTLKIQPAKLEDSAVYLCASSLTEAYEQYFGPGTRLTVT.

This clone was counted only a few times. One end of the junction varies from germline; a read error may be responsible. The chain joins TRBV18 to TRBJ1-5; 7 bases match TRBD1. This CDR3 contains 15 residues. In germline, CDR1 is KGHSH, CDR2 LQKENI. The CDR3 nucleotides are TGTGCCAGCTCACCTGAGGGACAGTATAATCAGGCCCAGCATTTT. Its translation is CASSPEGQYNQAQHF.

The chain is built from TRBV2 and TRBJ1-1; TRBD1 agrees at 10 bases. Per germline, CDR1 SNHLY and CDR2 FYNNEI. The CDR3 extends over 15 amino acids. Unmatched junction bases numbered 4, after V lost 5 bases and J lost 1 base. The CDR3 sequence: CASSPRTGGNTEAFF. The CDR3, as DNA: TGTGCCAGCAGTCCAAGGACAGGGGGGAACACTGAAGCTTTCTTT.